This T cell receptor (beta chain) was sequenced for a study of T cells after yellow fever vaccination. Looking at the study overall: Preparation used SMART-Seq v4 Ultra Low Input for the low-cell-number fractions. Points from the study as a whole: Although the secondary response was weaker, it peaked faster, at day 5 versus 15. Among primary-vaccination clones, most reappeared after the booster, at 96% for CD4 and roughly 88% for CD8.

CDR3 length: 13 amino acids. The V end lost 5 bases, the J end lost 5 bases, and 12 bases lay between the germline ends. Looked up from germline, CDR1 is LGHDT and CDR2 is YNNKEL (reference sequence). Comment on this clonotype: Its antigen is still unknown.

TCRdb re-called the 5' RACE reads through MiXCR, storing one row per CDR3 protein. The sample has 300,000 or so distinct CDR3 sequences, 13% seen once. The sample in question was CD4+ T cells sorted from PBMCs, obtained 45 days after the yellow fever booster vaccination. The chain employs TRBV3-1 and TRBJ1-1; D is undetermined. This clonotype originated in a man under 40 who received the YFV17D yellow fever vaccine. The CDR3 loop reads CASSADPGTEAFF. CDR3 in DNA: TGTGCCAGCAGCGCCGACCCGGGGACTGAAGCTTTCTTT.